These 32 T cell receptor beta chains originate from one sample sequenced in a study of post-analysis software for immune sequencing data. General study points: Controls showed lower frequencies than patients for roughly five TRBV segments, and TRBV5-6, TRBV5-1 and TRBV20-1 were among these.

These receptors have no identified antigens. TCR beta cDNA libraries included unique molecular identifiers. One entry per CDR3 protein, called by TCRdb with MiXCR from the PCR reads. The sample gives around 190,000 distinct CDR3 sequences, 29% of which show up once; roughly 3.5% is in the top ten. The sample consisted of blood. The source is a girl between 2 and 17 years old with multiple sclerosis.

This clonotype came up a few times. This chain joins TRBV10-3 and TRBJ2-3, with 8 bases lining up with TRBD2. Germline values: CDR1 ENHRY, CDR2 SYGVKD. This CDR3 is 15 amino acids long. Trimming cost V 2 bases and J 1 base; bases outside gene matches: 2. In DNA, the CDR3 is TGTGCCATCAGTGAGGTCGGGGGGGGCACAGATACGCAGTATTTT. Amino acid sequence: CAISEVGGGTDTQYF.

A remark on this clonotype: A much larger clone lies one base from this, so it may be a read error. V is TRBV28 and J is TRBJ2-1, with no clear D. CDR1 is MDHEN, CDR2 SYDVKM, per germline. The CDR3 is 13 amino acids. Here the CDR3 reads CASSSGPYNGQFF. The CDR3 DNA reads as TGTGCCAGCAGTTCCGGGCCCTACAATGGGCAGTTCTTC.

This clonotype was picked up many times. The V call is TRBV20-1, the J call TRBJ1-6, with D possibly matching TRBD1 (5 bases). V lost 3 bases to trimming and J lost 9 bases, with 12 bases between them. Germline CDR1 is DFQATT and CDR2 is SNEGSKA (reference sequence). The CDR3 loop spans 13 amino acids. CDR3 protein: CSASGALGSPLHF. The CDR3 DNA is TGCAGTGCTAGTGGGGCCCTAGGTTCACCCCTCCACTTT.

The chain has TRBV3-1 and TRBJ2-7; a weak D match, TRBD2 (6 bases). The DNA matches TRBJ2-5 better at its end, which makes the J call doubtful. CDR3 length: 13 amino acids. Germline assignment: CDR1 LGHDT and CDR2 YNNKEL (reference sequence). The CDR3 nucleotides are TGTGCCGCAGGTCGGAGGGCCACTGAGACCCAGTACTTC. Protein: CAAGRRATETQYF.

On this clonotype: Relative to the germline gene, one junction end is altered; a read error may explain this. This sequence joins TRBV7-2 and TRBJ2-7; 11 bases map to TRBD1. This CDR3 comprises 14 residues. Looked up from germline, CDR1 is SGHTA and CDR2 is FQGNSA. CDR3 sequence reads: CASSPRTGGLEQYF. Here the CDR3 DNA reads TGTGCTAGCAGCCCCAGGACAGGGGGCCTCGAGCAGTACTTC. Variable domain in full (rest from reference TRBV7-2 and TRBJ2-7): GAGVSQSPSNKVTEKGKDVELRCDPISGHTALYWYRQSLGQGLEFLIYFQGNSAPDKSGLPSDRFSAERTGGSVSTLTIQRTQQEDSAVYLCASSPRTGGLEQYFGPGTRLTVT.

A note on this clonotype: At one end the junction does not follow the germline gene, possibly because of a read error. The chain links TRBV7-2 to TRBJ2-7; tentative D call: TRBD2 (7 bases). Germline-derived CDR1 and CDR2 are SGHTA and FQGNSA. This CDR3 has 15 amino acids. The CDR3 nucleotides are TGTGCCAACAGCTTAAAGTGGGAGGGGGTGTTCGAGCAGTACTTC. As protein: CANSLKWEGVFEQYF.

The gene calls are TRBV11-2 and TRBJ2-3, with D hard to call. Trimming shortened V by 6 bases and J by 0 bases, and 7 bases separated the two germline ends. The CDR3 is 13 residues long. CDR1 is SGHAT and CDR2 is FQNNGV in the germline V gene. For the CDR3, the DNA is TGTGCCAGCAGGCGCGTTAGCACAGATACGCAGTATTTT. This gives the protein CASRRVSTDTQYF.

The gene calls are TRBV7-2 and TRBJ2-1; either TRBD1 or TRBD2 may fit D (5 bases each). V was shortened by 7 bases and J by 0 bases, with 16 bases between the two germline ends. The length of the CDR3 is 16 residues. Germline V gives CDR1 SGHTA, CDR2 FQGNSA. The CDR3 protein is CASNEYGTNSYNEQFF. In DNA, the CDR3 is TGTGCCAGCAACGAATACGGGACCAACTCCTACAATGAGCAGTTCTTC.

This clonotype was counted many times. The rearrangement joins TRBV20-1 to TRBJ2-7; D gene unclear. The CDR3 length is 15 residues. With 0 bases removed from V and 2 bases from J, the gap between germline ends came to 14 bases. CDR1 is DFQATT and CDR2 is SNEGSKA in the germline V gene (reference sequence). The CDR3 loop reads CSARDPQIGTYEQYF. CDR3 nucleotides: TGCAGTGCTAGAGACCCCCAAATCGGCACCTACGAGCAGTACTTC.

This chain uses TRBV29-1 with TRBJ2-7, with D unclear. V was clipped by 4 bases and J by 2 bases, with 12 bases between them. Germline CDR1 reads SQVTM; CDR2 reads ANQGSEA. The CDR3 contains 13 residues. CDR3 protein: CSVASQATYEQYF. The CDR3 region has the DNA TGCAGCGTTGCCAGTCAGGCGACCTACGAGCAGTACTTC.

This clonotype was counted at least ten times. The V and J genes are TRBV6-5 and TRBJ2-5; 7 bases are shared with TRBD1. With V trimmed by 6 bases and J by 2 bases, 6 bases remained unmatched. The CDR3 is 14 amino acids. CDR1 is MNHEY and CDR2 is SVGAGI in the germline V gene. CDR3 nucleotide sequence: TGTGCCAGCAGAAGAGGGGGCCCACAAGAGACCCAGTACTTC. Translating gives CASRRGGPQETQYF.

This clonotype appeared many times. This sequence joins TRBV10-1 and TRBJ2-3; 9 nucleotides match TRBD2. This CDR3 is built from 17 residues. The germline V gene encodes CDR1 WNHNN and CDR2 SYGVQD (reference sequence). V was clipped by 3 bases and J by 4 bases; unmatched bases: 11. The CDR3 sequence is CASSEIWRGGPADTQYF. In DNA, the CDR3 is TGCGCCAGCAGTGAAATATGGCGGGGGGGCCCCGCAGATACGCAGTATTTT.

This clonotype was counted many times. This chain joins TRBV29-1 and TRBJ2-1; TRBD2 matches at 10 bases. Trimming cost V 6 bases and J 7 bases; bases outside gene matches: 12. Germline lookup yields CDR1 SQVTM and CDR2 ANQGSEA. The CDR3 length is 15 residues. In DNA, the CDR3 is TGCAGCGTGGCCCAAAGCGGGGGGGCCCCAAATGAGCAGTTCTTC. Its translation: CSVAQSGGAPNEQFF.

In regard to this clonotype: Possible read error: a much larger clone is one base away. The rearrangement links TRBV5-1 to TRBJ1-2; TRBD1 is a possible D gene (6 bases). The CDR3 contains 15 residues. V was cut by 4 bases and J by 8 bases, with 21 bases left in between. Per the germline V gene, CDR1 is SGHRS and CDR2 is YFSETQ. CDR3 coding DNA: TGCGCCAGCAGCGGCCACAGGGCCCCCTTGGAGGGCTACACCTTC. Its translation is CASSGHRAPLEGYTF.

In this sample, this clonotype turned up a few times. The chain links TRBV20-1 to TRBJ1-5; D remains unclear. CDR3 length: 14 amino acids. V was cut by 1 base and J by 12 bases, with 19 bases left in between. CDR1 and CDR2 from the germline V gene are DFQATT and SNEGSKA (reference sequence). The CDR3 DNA sequence: TGCAGTGCTAGAGGAAACAGTCCTTCAGGAGTCCAGCATTTT. It translates to CSARGNSPSGVQHF.

This chain uses TRBV2 with TRBJ1-1; 9 positions agree with TRBD1. Germline V lookup: CDR1 SNHLY, CDR2 FYNNEI. Unmatched junction bases numbered 8, after V lost 6 bases and J lost 3 bases. The CDR3 covers 15 residues. As DNA, the CDR3 is TGTGCCAGCAGCGATGGGACAGGGAGACACACTGAAGCTTTCTTT. Translating it yields CASSDGTGRHTEAFF.

This clonotype was detected only a few times. The chain carries TRBV20-1 and TRBJ1-4; D remains unclear. This CDR3 comprises 13 residues. Germline lookup yields CDR1 DFQATT and CDR2 SNEGSKA (reference sequence). Trimming took off 0 bases at V and 4 bases at J, with 6 bases between the two ends. For the CDR3, the DNA is TGCAGTGCTAGAGATCCCAATAATGAAAAACTGTTTTTT. Protein sequence: CSARDPNNEKLFF.

This clonotype came up many times. The chain's CDR3 is CASSKPGTGIYIQYF. The CDR3 nucleotides read TGTGCCAGCAGCAAGCCGGGGACAGGGATCTACATTCAGTACTTC. The rearrangement joins TRBV28 to TRBJ2-4, with 9 nucleotides matching TRBD1. CDR1 and CDR2 from the germline V gene are MDHEN and SYDVKM. The junction had 11 bases not matched to a gene; V was cut back by 6 bases and J by 8 bases. CDR3 length: 15 residues.

This chain connects TRBV5-1 to TRBJ2-3; 7 bases line up with TRBD1. Germline lookup yields CDR1 SGHRS and CDR2 YFSETQ. V dropped 7 bases and J dropped 4; count of bases not matched to a gene: 9. The CDR3 has 14 residues. CDR3 in amino acids: CASGQGVASDTQYF. For the CDR3, the DNA is TGCGCCAGCGGGCAGGGGGTGGCGTCAGATACGCAGTATTTT. Together with reference TRBV5-1 and TRBJ2-3, the CDR3 gives the full variable domain: KAGVTQTPRYLIKTRGQQVTLSCSPISGHRSVSWYQQTPGQGLQFLFEYFSETQRNKGNFPGRFSGRQFSNSRSEMNVSTLELGDSALYLCASGQGVASDTQYFGPGTRLTVL.

In regard to this clonotype: A much larger clone sits a single nucleotide away, making a read error possible. V and J are TRBV29-1 and TRBJ1-2; 10 bases map to TRBD1. CDR3 length equals 14 residues. CDR1 is SQVTM, CDR2 ANQGSEA, per germline. V was clipped by 6 bases and J by 6 bases; unmatched bases: 10. CDR3 in amino acids: CSVPRTGGKHGYTF. The DNA of the CDR3 is TGCAGCGTCCCTAGGACAGGGGGAAAACATGGCTACACCTTC.

The V and J genes are TRBV5-1 and TRBJ2-1; 8 bases fit TRBD2. V shed 0 bases and J 6 bases; nucleotides not matched to a gene: 8. CDR3 length equals 16 residues. Germline V gives CDR1 SGHRS, CDR2 YFSETQ. The CDR3 coding sequence is TGCGCCAGCAGCTTGGGCGGTAGCGGGACATCCAATGAGCAGTTCTTC. Amino acids: CASSLGGSGTSNEQFF.

Ten or more counts support this clonotype. This could be a read error, since a much larger clone is one nucleotide away. The genes are TRBV28 and TRBJ2-2, with 8 bases aligning to TRBD1. Germline-derived CDR1 and CDR2 are MDHEN and SYDVKM. The CDR3 extends over 13 amino acids. CDR3 in amino acids: CASSHRGTGERFF. Written as DNA, the CDR3 is TGTGCCAGCAGCCACAGGGGGACCGGGGAGCGGTTTTTT.

The chain combines TRBV28 with TRBJ1-5; perhaps TRBD1 as D (6 bases). Trimming took off 2 bases at V and 6 bases at J, with 14 bases between the two ends. CDR3 length equals 15 residues. Per germline, CDR1 MDHEN and CDR2 SYDVKM. Here the CDR3 reads CASSLGAGVGQPQHF. The DNA for the CDR3 is TGTGCCAGCAGTTTAGGGGCAGGGGTTGGTCAGCCCCAGCATTTT.

This rearrangement joins TRBV4-2 to TRBJ1-5; D ambiguous. V shed 0 bases and J shed 11 bases, with 11 bases lying between them. The CDR3 length is 13 residues. Germline V gene sequence: CDR1 LGHNA, CDR2 YNFKEQ. CDR3 sequence reads: CASSQDRRAAQHF. CDR3 in DNA: TGTGCCAGCAGCCAAGATCGTAGAGCGGCCCAGCATTTT.

The CDR3 spells CASSIGRRTYEQYF. The CDR3 DNA reads TGTGCCAGCAGCATTGGCCGTCGAACCTACGAGCAGTACTTC. The chain has TRBV7-9 and TRBJ2-7; D gene unclear. The CDR3 runs to 14 residues. V lost 5 bases and J 2 bases, leaving 13 bases between the germline ends. Germline V lookup: CDR1 SEHNR, CDR2 FQNEAQ (reference sequence).

This clonotype was found many times. The chain uses TRBV5-5 and TRBJ1-2; no clear D. The V and J ends lost 5 bases and 8 bases respectively, with 13 bases between them. Germline loops: CDR1 SGHKS, CDR2 YYEKEE (reference sequence). CDR3 length: 12 residues. This CDR3 is CASRGGPGGYTF. In nucleotides, the CDR3 is TGTGCCAGCAGGGGCGGACCGGGAGGCTACACCTTC.

This clonotype was seen more than once but under ten times. The V and J genes are TRBV7-2 and TRBJ1-2, with no clear D. V was cut by 1 base and J by 4 bases, with 10 bases left in between. This CDR3 is built from 14 residues. Germline values: CDR1 SGHTA, CDR2 FQGNSA. The CDR3 sequence is CASSLDGRTYGYTF. DNA of the CDR3: TGTGCCAGCAGCTTAGACGGGAGGACCTATGGCTACACCTTC.

There are a few counts of this clonotype. The chain uses TRBV30 and TRBJ2-3; tentatively, D is TRBD2 (5 bases). The CDR3 length is 14 residues. CDR1 and CDR2 from the germline V gene are GTSNPN and SVGIG (reference sequence). The V gene lost 1 base and the J gene lost 4 bases, with 12 bases spanning the gap. The CDR3 is CAWSALAGPDTQYF. The CDR3 DNA is TGTGCCTGGAGTGCCCTAGCCGGCCCAGATACGCAGTATTTT.

In its sample, this clonotype was seen many times. The CDR3 sequence: CASSPEVLGTYSGANVLTF. CDR3 coding DNA: TGCGCCAGCAGCCCTGAGGTCTTGGGGACTTACTCTGGGGCCAACGTCCTGACTTTC. This chain links TRBV5-1 with TRBJ2-6, with D tentatively TRBD2 (6 bases). The germline CDR1 and CDR2 sequences are SGHRS and YFSETQ. The V and J ends lost 4 bases and 0 bases respectively, with 20 bases between them. The CDR3 totals 19 residues.

This clonotype was counted ten times or more. V usage is TRBV29-1 and J usage is TRBJ2-1; maybe TRBD2 (6 bases). Germline assignment: CDR1 SQVTM and CDR2 ANQGSEA. V dropped 0 bases and J dropped 1 base, with 13 bases sitting between them. The CDR3 has 16 residues. CDR3: CSVEEGTGRSYNEQFF. CDR3 in DNA: TGCAGCGTTGAAGAGGGTACTGGGAGGTCCTACAATGAGCAGTTCTTC.

This clonotype was seen only a few times. V usage is TRBV28 and J usage is TRBJ2-7; possibly TRBD1 or TRBD2 for D (6 bases each). V shed 11 bases and J shed 5 bases, with 16 bases lying between them. Germline-derived CDR1 and CDR2 are MDHEN and SYDVKM. The length of the CDR3 is 12 residues. This chain's CDR3 is CAHGWGAHEQYF. The CDR3 DNA sequence: TGTGCCCACGGCTGGGGGGCCCACGAGCAGTACTTC.

This chain links TRBV29-1 with TRBJ1-5, with D unresolved. V was clipped by 1 base and J by 7 bases, with 11 bases between them. This CDR3 spans 13 amino acids. Germline CDR1 and CDR2: SQVTM and ANQGSEA. The CDR3 DNA is TGCAGCGTTGAAGGAGGGTTAGGCCAGCCCCAGCATTTT. This sequence encodes CSVEGGLGQPQHF.